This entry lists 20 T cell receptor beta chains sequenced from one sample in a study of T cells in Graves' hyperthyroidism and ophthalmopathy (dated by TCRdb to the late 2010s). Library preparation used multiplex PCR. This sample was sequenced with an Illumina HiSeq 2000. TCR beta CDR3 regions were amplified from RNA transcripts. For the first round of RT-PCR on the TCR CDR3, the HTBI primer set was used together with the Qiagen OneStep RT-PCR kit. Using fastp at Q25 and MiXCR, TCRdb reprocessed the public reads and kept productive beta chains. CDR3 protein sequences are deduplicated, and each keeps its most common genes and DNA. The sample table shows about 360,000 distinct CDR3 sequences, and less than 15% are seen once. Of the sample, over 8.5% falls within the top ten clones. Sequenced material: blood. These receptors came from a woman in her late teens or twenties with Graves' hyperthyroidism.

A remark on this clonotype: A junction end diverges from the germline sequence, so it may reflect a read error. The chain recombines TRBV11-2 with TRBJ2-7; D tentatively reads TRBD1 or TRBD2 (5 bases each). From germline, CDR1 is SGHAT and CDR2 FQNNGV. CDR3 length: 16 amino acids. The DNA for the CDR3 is TGTGCCAGCAGCTTAGCTTTGGCAGGGACCCCCTACAAGCAGTACTTC. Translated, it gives CASSLALAGTPYKQYF. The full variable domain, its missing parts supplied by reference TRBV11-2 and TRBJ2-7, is EAGVAQSPRYKIIEKRQSVAFWCNPISGHATLYWYQQILGQGPKLLIQFQNNGVVDDSQLPKDRFSAERLKGVDSTLKIQPAKLEDSAVYLCASSLALAGTPYKQYFGPGTRLTVT.

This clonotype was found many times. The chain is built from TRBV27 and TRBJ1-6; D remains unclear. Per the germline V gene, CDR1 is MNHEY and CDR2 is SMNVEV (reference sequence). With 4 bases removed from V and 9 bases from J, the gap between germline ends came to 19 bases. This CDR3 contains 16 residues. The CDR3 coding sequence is TGTGCCAGCAGTTCCGGGTCAGGAGGATTGGGTTCACCCCTCCACTTT. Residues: CASSSGSGGLGSPLHF.

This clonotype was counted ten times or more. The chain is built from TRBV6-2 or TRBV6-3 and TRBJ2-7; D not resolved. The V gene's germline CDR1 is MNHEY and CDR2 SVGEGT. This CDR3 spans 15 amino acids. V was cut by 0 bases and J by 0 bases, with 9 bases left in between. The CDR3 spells CASSYSRDTSYEQYF. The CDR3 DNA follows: TGTGCCAGCAGTTACTCGCGCGACACCTCCTACGAGCAGTACTTC.

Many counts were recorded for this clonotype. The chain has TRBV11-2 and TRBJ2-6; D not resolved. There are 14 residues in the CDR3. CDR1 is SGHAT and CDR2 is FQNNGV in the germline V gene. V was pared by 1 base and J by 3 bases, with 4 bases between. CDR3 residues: CASSLVGGANVLTF. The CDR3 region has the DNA TGTGCCAGCAGCTTAGTAGGTGGGGCCAACGTCCTGACTTTC.

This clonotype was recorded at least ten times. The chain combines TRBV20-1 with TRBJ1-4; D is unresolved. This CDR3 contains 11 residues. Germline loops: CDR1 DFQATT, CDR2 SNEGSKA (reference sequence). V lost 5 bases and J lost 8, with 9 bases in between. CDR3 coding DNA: TGCAGTGCTCCGCAACAGGAAAAACTGTTTTTT. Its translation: CSAPQQEKLFF.

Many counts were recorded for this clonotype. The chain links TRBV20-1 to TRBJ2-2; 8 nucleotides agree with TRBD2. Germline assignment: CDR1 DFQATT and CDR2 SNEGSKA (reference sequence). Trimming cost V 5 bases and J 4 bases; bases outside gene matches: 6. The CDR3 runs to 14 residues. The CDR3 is CSAQTSVGTGELFF. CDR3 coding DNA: TGCAGTGCTCAGACTAGCGTCGGCACCGGGGAGCTGTTTTTT.

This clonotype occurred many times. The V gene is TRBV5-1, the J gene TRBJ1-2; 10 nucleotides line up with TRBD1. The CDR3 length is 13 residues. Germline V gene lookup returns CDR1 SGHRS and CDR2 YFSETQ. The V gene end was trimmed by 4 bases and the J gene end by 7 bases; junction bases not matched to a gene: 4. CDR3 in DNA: TGCGCCAGCAGCGATGGACAGGGGGTTGGCTACACCTTC. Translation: CASSDGQGVGYTF.

CDR3 region: CASSLAQGGGYGYTF. The CDR3 bases are TGTGCCAGCAGCTTAGCGCAGGGAGGGGGCTATGGCTACACCTTC. The chain has TRBV7-2 and TRBJ1-2, with D perhaps TRBD1 (6 bases). The V end lost 0 bases, the J end lost 4 bases, and 12 bases lay between the germline ends. Germline loops: CDR1 SGHTA, CDR2 FQGNSA. The CDR3 is made up of 15 amino acids.

CDR3 nucleotide sequence: TGTGCCAGCAGTTTTCTCCGGGCCATCGGATACGAGCAGTACTTC. Residues: CASSFLRAIGYEQYF. The chain joins TRBV28 to TRBJ2-7; unclear D gene. Trimming pared 3 bases from V and 4 bases from J, leaving 16 bases between. This CDR3 contains 15 residues. In germline, CDR1 is MDHEN, CDR2 SYDVKM.

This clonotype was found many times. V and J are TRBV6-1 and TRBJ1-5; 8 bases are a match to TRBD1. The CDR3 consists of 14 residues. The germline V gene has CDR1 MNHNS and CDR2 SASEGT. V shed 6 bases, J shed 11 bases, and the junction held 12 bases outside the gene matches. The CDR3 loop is CASRVDRGEVAQHF. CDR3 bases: TGTGCCAGCAGAGTTGACAGGGGAGAAGTGGCCCAGCATTTT.

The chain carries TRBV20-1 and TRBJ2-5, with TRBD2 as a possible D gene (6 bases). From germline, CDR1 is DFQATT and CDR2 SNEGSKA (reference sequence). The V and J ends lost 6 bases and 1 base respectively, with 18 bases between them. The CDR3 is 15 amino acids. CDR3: CSAQSPGLSQETQYF. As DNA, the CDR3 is TGCAGTGCGCAATCTCCGGGACTCAGCCAAGAGACCCAGTACTTC.

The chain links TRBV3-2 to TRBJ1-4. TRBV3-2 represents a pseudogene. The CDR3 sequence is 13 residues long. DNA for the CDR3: TGTGCCAGCAGCCAAGAGGAGGGGGATAAACTGTTTTTT. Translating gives CASSQEEGDKLFF.

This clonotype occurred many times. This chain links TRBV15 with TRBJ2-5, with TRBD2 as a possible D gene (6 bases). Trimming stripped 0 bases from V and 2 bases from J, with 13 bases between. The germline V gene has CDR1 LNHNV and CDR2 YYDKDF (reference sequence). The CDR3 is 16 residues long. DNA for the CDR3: TGTGCCACCAGCAGAGATCGGGGCGGGGCACAAGAGACCCAGTACTTC. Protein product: CATSRDRGGAQETQYF.

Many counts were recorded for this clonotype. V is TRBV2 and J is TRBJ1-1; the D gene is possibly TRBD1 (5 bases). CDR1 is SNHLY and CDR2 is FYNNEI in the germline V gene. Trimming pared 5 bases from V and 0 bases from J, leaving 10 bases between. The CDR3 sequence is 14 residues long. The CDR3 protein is CASSFQGMNTEAFF. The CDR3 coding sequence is TGTGCCAGCAGTTTTCAGGGTATGAACACTGAAGCTTTCTTT.

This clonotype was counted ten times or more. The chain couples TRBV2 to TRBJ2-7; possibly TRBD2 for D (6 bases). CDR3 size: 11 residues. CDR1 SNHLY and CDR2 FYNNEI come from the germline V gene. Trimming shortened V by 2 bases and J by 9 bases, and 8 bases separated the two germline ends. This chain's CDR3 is CASSETEGQYF. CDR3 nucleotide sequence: TGTGCCAGCAGTGAAACGGAGGGGCAGTACTTC.

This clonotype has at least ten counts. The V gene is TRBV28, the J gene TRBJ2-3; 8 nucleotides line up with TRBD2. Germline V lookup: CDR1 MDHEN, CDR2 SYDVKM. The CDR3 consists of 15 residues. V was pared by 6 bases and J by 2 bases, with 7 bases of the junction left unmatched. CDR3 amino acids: CASSLRGGPTDTQYF. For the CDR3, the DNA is TGTGCCAGCAGCTTACGCGGGGGGCCCACAGATACGCAGTATTTT.

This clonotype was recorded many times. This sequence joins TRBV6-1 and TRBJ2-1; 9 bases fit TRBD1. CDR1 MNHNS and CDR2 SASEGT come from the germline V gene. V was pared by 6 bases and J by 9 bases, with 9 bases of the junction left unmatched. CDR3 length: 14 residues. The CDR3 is CASRGTGRFREQFF. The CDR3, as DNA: TGTGCCAGCAGGGGGACAGGGAGATTTCGTGAGCAGTTCTTC.

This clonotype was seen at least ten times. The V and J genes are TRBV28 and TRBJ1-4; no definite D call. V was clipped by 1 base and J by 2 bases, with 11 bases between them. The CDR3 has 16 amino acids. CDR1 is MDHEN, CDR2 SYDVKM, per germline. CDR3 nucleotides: TGTGCCAGCAGTTTATCGAGCCCCCCTACTAATGAAAAACTGTTTTTT. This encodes CASSLSSPPTNEKLFF.

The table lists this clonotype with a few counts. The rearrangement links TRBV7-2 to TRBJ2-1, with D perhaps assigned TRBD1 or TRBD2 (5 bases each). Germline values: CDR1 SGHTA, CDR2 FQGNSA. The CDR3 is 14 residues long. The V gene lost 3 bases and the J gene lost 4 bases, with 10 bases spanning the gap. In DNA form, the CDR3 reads TGTGCCAGCAGCTTCGGGACGGAATACAATGAGCAGTTCTTC. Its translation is CASSFGTEYNEQFF.

CDR3 DNA sequence: TGCAGTGCTAGGGACAGGGGGGAGCAAGAGACCCAGTACTTC. Protein: CSARDRGEQETQYF. V gene TRBV20-1 combines with J gene TRBJ2-5, with 10 positions matching TRBD1. The J segment lost 2 bases and the V segment lost 3 bases, leaving 3 bases of the junction unmatched. Germline values: CDR1 DFQATT, CDR2 SNEGSKA (reference sequence). There are 14 residues in the CDR3.